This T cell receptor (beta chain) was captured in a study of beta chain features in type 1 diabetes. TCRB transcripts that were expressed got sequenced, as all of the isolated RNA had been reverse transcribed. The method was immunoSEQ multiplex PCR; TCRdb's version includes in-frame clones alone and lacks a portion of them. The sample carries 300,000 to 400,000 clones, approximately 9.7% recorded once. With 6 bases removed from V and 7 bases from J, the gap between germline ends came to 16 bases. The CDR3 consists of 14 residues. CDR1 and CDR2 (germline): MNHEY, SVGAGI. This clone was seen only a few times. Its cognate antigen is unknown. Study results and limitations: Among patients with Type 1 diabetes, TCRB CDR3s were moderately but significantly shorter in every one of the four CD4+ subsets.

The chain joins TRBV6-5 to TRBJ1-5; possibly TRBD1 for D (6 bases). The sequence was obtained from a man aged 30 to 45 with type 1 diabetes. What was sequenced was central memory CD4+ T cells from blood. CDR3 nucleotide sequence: TGTGCCAGCAGAAATGGGGGGGGCGGGCAGCCCCAGCATTTT. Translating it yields CASRNGGGGQPQHF.